These 12 T cell receptor beta chains originate from one sample sequenced in a study of post-analysis software for immune sequencing data. General study results and limits: Five or six TRBV segments were more frequent in patients than controls; TRBV5-6, TRBV5-1 and TRBV20-1 belonged to this group.

TCR beta cDNA libraries had unique molecular identifiers. TCRdb redid the calling of the PCR reads with MiXCR, one entry per CDR3 protein. The table shows some 450,000 distinct CDR3 sequences, with roughly 45% occurring only once. For these receptors, no antigen is known. The sequenced sample was blood. The receptors were gathered from a girl aged 5-17 years with multiple sclerosis.

The chain combines TRBV28 with TRBJ2-5; 10 bases are a match to TRBD2. This CDR3 contains 20 residues. Germline-derived CDR1 and CDR2 are MDHEN and SYDVKM. V was pared by 2 bases and J by 7 bases, with 22 bases of the junction left unmatched. The CDR3 bases are TGTGCCAGCAGTTTAACGGGACGGACTAGGACTAGCGGCCGCCCTGGGACCCAGTACTTC. Encoded protein: CASSLTGRTRTSGRPGTQYF.

The chain couples TRBV27 to TRBJ2-2, with 9 bases aligning to TRBD2. Trimming removed 5 bases from V and 5 bases from J; junction bases left unmatched: 6. The V gene's germline CDR1 is MNHEY and CDR2 SMNVEV (reference sequence). CDR3 size: 15 residues. The CDR3 DNA reads as TGTGCCAGCAGTCGGCGGGAGGGCCGAACCGGGGAGCTGTTTTTT. Translation gives CASSRREGRTGELFF.

The J gene is TRBJ2-5, the V gene TRBV27; 10 bases agree with TRBD1. This CDR3 has 17 amino acids. The junction had 10 bases not matched to a gene; V was cut back by 4 bases and J by 2 bases. CDR1 is MNHEY, CDR2 SMNVEV, per germline (reference sequence). The DNA of the CDR3 is TGTGCCAGCAGTTCGACAGGGGGCTCCTTGTTTCAAGAGACCCAGTACTTC. It translates to CASSSTGGSLFQETQYF.

This clonotype was seen more than once but under ten times. The chain carries TRBV28 and TRBJ2-3; TRBD1 is a possible D gene (6 bases). CDR3 length: 14 amino acids. Germline CDR1 reads MDHEN; CDR2 reads SYDVKM. Trimming stripped 6 bases from V and 0 bases from J, with 10 bases between. As DNA, the CDR3 is TGTGCCAGCAGCCGACAGGCGAGCACAGATACGCAGTATTTT. Translation gives CASSRQASTDTQYF.

The sample holds one count of this clonotype. The chain has TRBV20-1 and TRBJ2-5; 10 bases map to TRBD2. The CDR3 runs to 17 residues. Germline CDR1 is DFQATT and CDR2 is SNEGSKA (reference sequence). With V trimmed by 0 bases and J by 1 base, 8 bases remained unmatched. CDR3 amino acids: CSARDLELAGLQETQYF. The CDR3 DNA is TGCAGTGCTAGAGATCTCGAACTAGCGGGGCTCCAAGAGACCCAGTACTTC.

V usage is TRBV29-1 and J usage is TRBJ2-7; TRBD2 matches at 11 bases. From germline, CDR1 is SQVTM and CDR2 ANQGSEA. Trimming removed 3 bases from V and 3 bases from J; junction bases left unmatched: 4. The CDR3 is 14 amino acids. The CDR3 sequence: CSVEYGTSGYEQYF. In DNA form, the CDR3 reads TGCAGCGTTGAGTACGGGACTAGCGGCTACGAGCAGTACTTC.

V gene TRBV20-1 combines with J gene TRBJ2-5; a weak D match, TRBD1 (5 bases). V gave up 3 bases and J gave up 11 bases, with 10 bases separating them. The CDR3 contains 10 residues. CDR1 DFQATT and CDR2 SNEGSKA come from the germline V gene (reference sequence). CDR3 DNA: TGCAGTGCTAGGGAGTACAGGCAGTACTTC. Its protein product is CSAREYRQYF.

This clonotype was counted between two and nine times. The J gene is TRBJ1-4, the V gene TRBV29-1; D unresolved. Germline V gives CDR1 SQVTM, CDR2 ANQGSEA. This CDR3 is built from 16 residues. V was clipped by 4 bases and J by 0 bases, with 15 bases between them. In DNA form, the CDR3 reads TGCAGCGTTGGCGGTGTTGGCGGACCAACTAATGAAAAACTGTTTTTT. It specifies CSVGGVGGPTNEKLFF.

The CDR3 coding sequence is TGCAGTGCTAGAGATCTAGCGGGAGTTGGTGGTGAGCAGTTCTTC. Protein sequence: CSARDLAGVGGEQFF. The V gene is TRBV20-1, the J gene TRBJ2-1, with 10 bases identical to TRBD2. The CDR3 extends over 15 amino acids. With 0 bases clipped from V and 9 bases from J, the junction kept 8 bases outside the gene matches. The V gene's germline CDR1 is DFQATT and CDR2 SNEGSKA (reference sequence).

Written as DNA, the CDR3 is TGCAGTGCTCGAAGCCTCCTGACTAGGCAAGAGACCCAGTACTTC. Protein product: CSARSLLTRQETQYF. The chain links TRBV20-1 to TRBJ2-5, with TRBD2 as a possible D gene (6 bases). CDR1 and CDR2 from the germline V gene are DFQATT and SNEGSKA (reference sequence). V shed 5 bases and J shed 2 bases, with 18 bases lying between them. The CDR3 spans 15 residues.

This clonotype was counted between two and nine times. The V and J genes are TRBV4-1 and TRBJ2-7, with D hard to call. Matching the DNA end better, TRBJ2-5 makes the J call doubtful. Looked up from germline, CDR1 is MGHRA and CDR2 is YSYEKL. The CDR3 spans 15 residues. CDR3: CASSQGIGVKETQYF. CDR3 coding DNA: TGCGCCAGCAGCCAAGGTATAGGTGTGAAAGAGACCCAGTACTTC.

In this sample, this clonotype turned up once. CDR3 sequence (DNA): TGTGCCAGCAGTTACTCGCTGGGATCCCAAGAGACCCAGTACTTC. Amino acids: CASSYSLGSQETQYF. This chain joins TRBV6-5 and TRBJ2-5, with D uncertain. The germline V gene has CDR1 MNHEY and CDR2 SVGAGI. V lost 0 bases and J 1 base, leaving 9 bases between the germline ends. The CDR3 loop spans 15 amino acids.